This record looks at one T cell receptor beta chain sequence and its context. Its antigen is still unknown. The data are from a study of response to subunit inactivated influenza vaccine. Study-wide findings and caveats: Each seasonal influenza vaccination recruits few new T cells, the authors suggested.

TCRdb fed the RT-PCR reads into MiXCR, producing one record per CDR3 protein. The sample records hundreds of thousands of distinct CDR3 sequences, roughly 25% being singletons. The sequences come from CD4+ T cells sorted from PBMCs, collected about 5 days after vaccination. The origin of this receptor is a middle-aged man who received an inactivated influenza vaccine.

CDR3 DNA: TGTGCCAGCAGCCCGACTAGCGGGAGAATGAATGAGCAGTTCTTC. This codes for CASSPTSGRMNEQFF. This chain connects TRBV3-1 to TRBJ2-1, with TRBD2 identical over 12 bases. The CDR3 covers 15 residues. J lost 7 bases, V lost 4 bases, and 5 bases had no gene match. Germline-derived CDR1 and CDR2 are LGHDT and YNNKEL (reference sequence).